Listed below are T cell receptor beta chains from one sample, sequenced in a study of cytomegalovirus exposure and HLA in healthy donors. Here immunoSEQ multiplex PCR was the method, and the copy in TCRdb shows in-frame clones only, minus some. The sample lists approximately 80,000 clones; 74% were seen once. Sequenced: PBMCs. Every receptor here comes from a man in his thirties or forties in good health and CMV-seropositive. Each CDR3 is given with its conserved first and last residue. A D gene is named only where the DNA matches it firmly. Rows may omit the clone size; those that give it use once, few, many or a size class.

J gene,clone size,V gene,D gene,CDR3 length,CDR3 protein,CDR3 DNA
TRBJ2-7,NA,TRBV7-8,NA,13,CASSSDRGGEQYF,TGTGCCAGCAGCTCGGATAGGGGGGGCGAGCAGTACTTC
TRBJ2-7,NA,TRBV5-1,TRBD2,14,CASSRGSSGYEQYF,TGCGCCAGCAGCCGGGGGTCTAGCGGGTACGAGCAGTACTTC
TRBJ2-1,NA,TRBV27,NA,17,CASSLNEGGPPYNEQFF,TGTGCCAGCAGTTTAAATGAGGGGGGGCCCCCCTACAATGAGCAGTTCTTC
TRBJ2-3,NA,TRBV4-2,TRBD2,16,CASSQKTSGLTDTQYF,TGTGCCAGCAGCCAAAAGACTAGCGGACTCACAGATACGCAGTATTTT
TRBJ1-1,NA,TRBV5-1,NA,14,CASSALQGNTEAFF,TGCGCCAGCAGCGCATTACAGGGGAACACTGAAGCTTTCTTT
TRBJ2-7,once,TRBV7-9,NA,14,CASSLDPGFYEQYF,TGTGCCAGCAGCTTAGATCCAGGGTTCTACGAGCAGTACTTC
TRBJ2-3,NA,TRBV29-1,NA,11,CSAENTDTQYF,TGCAGCGCCGAGAACACAGATACGCAGTATTTT
TRBJ2-3,NA,TRBV5-6,NA,15,CASSGEADSTDTQYF,TGTGCCAGCAGCGGAGAAGCGGATAGCACAGATACGCAGTATTTT
TRBJ1-5,NA,TRBV5-6,NA,13,CASSPQGYQPQHF,TGTGCCAGCAGCCCCCAGGGGTATCAGCCCCAGCATTTT
TRBJ2-5,NA,TRBV9,TRBD2,16,CASSTSGGPHQETQYF,TGTGCCAGCAGCACCAGCGGGGGGCCACATCAAGAGACCCAGTACTTC
TRBJ1-5,NA,TRBV15,NA,17,CATSRDRGGQGNQPQHF,TGTGCCACCAGCAGAGATCGCGGGGGGCAGGGCAATCAGCCCCAGCATTTT
TRBJ2-7,NA,TRBV5-4,NA,14,CASSLGVGAYEQYF,TGTGCCAGCAGCTTGGGGGTCGGAGCCTACGAGCAGTACTTC
TRBJ2-5,NA,TRBV11-2,NA,16,CASSLGAGPNQETQYF,TGTGCCAGCAGCTTAGGGGCGGGACCGAATCAAGAGACCCAGTACTTC
TRBJ2-7,NA,TRBV5-4,TRBD2,16,CASSPGLAGVAYEQYF,TGTGCCAGCAGCCCTGGACTAGCGGGAGTAGCCTACGAGCAGTACTTC
TRBJ1-5,few,TRBV6-1,NA,15,CASSSPQGVNQPQNF,TGTGCCAGCAGTAGCCCCCAGGGCGTCAATCAGCCCCAGAATTTT